The entry below gives a single T cell receptor beta chain sequence along with its context. The read stops 3 residues short of the end of the CDR3; the missing end is completed from the germline J gene. These data originate in a study of T cells in women clearing cervical HPV infection. TCRdb keeps only in-frame clones here, not all; method: immunoSEQ multiplex PCR. This repertoire includes 20,000 or so clones. The CDR3 is 14 residues long. In germline, CDR1 is KGHSH, CDR2 LQKENI. HPV was found by MY09/MY11 PCR and dot-blot genotyping. Source material: blood buffy coat. The rearrangement joins TRBV18 to TRBJ2-4, with 7 positions matching TRBD1. The TCR comes from a woman between 18 and 69 years old with a cervical HPV16 infection that either progressed to CIN3+ or cleared (not recorded which). The CDR3 is CASSPGQNNYGQYF. CDR3 DNA, as far as it was read: TGTGCCAGCTCACCGGGACAGAATAACTATGGT.